A selection of T cell receptor beta chains follows, all from one sample in a study of T cells in tumors after PD-1 blockade. Measured with immunoSEQ multiplex PCR; TCRdb has only the in-frame clones, and not every one. Of around 45,000 clones listed, 79% are singletons. The source was PBMCs, collected before anti-PD-1 therapy. The receptor set was obtained from a human donor with advanced basal cell or squamous cell carcinoma (not recorded which). Each CDR3 is given with its conserved first and last residue. A D gene is named only where the DNA matches it firmly. A row's size may be missing; if present it is once, few, many or a size class.

d_gene | j_gene | abundance | v_gene | CDR3nt | CDR3aa
- | TRBJ2-1 | - | TRBV19 | TGTGCCAGTAGTGTACAGGGGGGGCAATACAATGAGCAGTTCTTC | CASSVQGGQYNEQFF
- | TRBJ2-7 | few | TRBV5-4 | TGTGCCACCTCCGGAGGGGGCCGGTACGAGCAGTACTTC | CATSGGGRYEQYF
- | TRBJ2-7 | - | TRBV7-9 | TGTGCCAGCAGCTCCTCGGCCTACGAGCAGTACTTC | CASSSSAYEQYF
- | TRBJ1-4 | - | TRBV5-6 | TGTGCCAGCAGCTTGGCTGGGAATCGTGAAAAACTGTTTTTT | CASSLAGNREKLFF
- | TRBJ2-2 | - | TRBV14 | TGTGCCAGCAGCCAAGATGACGGGACCGTATGGGTCACCGGGGAGCTGTTTTTT | CASSQDDGTVWVTGELFF
TRBD2 | TRBJ2-1 | - | TRBV6-5 | TGTGCCACCGGGGGAGGCGGGAGGGCCATAGATGAGCAGTTCTTC | CATGGGGRAIDEQFF
- | TRBJ2-5 | - | TRBV7-8 | TGTGCCAGCAGCCAACGAGGTACCTACGACCAAGAGACCCAGTACTTC | CASSQRGTYDQETQYF
TRBD1 | TRBJ2-5 | - | TRBV5-1 | TGCGCCAGCAGCCGGACAGGGGGTTACGTTGGGGAGACCCAGTACTTC | CASSRTGGYVGETQYF
TRBD2 | TRBJ2-1 | - | TRBV11-1 | TGTGCCAGCAGCCCTACGACTAGCGGGAGGCGGAATGAGCAGTTCTTC | CASSPTTSGRRNEQFF
- | TRBJ2-1 | - | TRBV18 | TGTGCCAGCCAAAGGCCTACCTACAATGAGCAGTTCTTC | CASQRPTYNEQFF
- | TRBJ1-1 | - | TRBV6-5 | TGTGCCAGCAGGGGGATGGGGGGGGCTGAAGCTTTCTTT | CASRGMGGAEAFF
- | TRBJ2-4 | - | TRBV5-6 | TGTGCCAGCAGCTTCGGGACAAAGGCTGCCATTCAGTACTTC | CASSFGTKAAIQYF
- | TRBJ2-1 | few | TRBV2 | TGTGCCAGCAGTGAAGGGCGCACTTATGGGGTTTCGGATGAGCAGTTCTTC | CASSEGRTYGVSDEQFF
- | TRBJ1-2 | - | TRBV5-8 | TGTGCCAGCAGCTTAGGGGGAGACTATGGCTACACCTTC | CASSLGGDYGYTF
TRBD1 | TRBJ2-7 | - | TRBV7-8 | TGTGCCAGCAGCTTAGGGGGGACAGCCATAGAGCAGTACTTC | CASSLGGTAIEQYF
TRBD1 | TRBJ1-4 | - | TRBV27 | TGTGCCAGCAGTTTAAAAGGGGGCTTGCCAATTGAAAAACTGTTTTTT | CASSLKGGLPIEKLFF
TRBD2 | TRBJ2-3 | - | TRBV14 | TGTGCCAGCAGCCAAGTTCCGCCCGCGGGAGGAGGTGATACGCAGTATTTT | CASSQVPPAGGGDTQYF
- | TRBJ2-4 | - | TRBV2 | TGTGCCAGCAGTGAAGTTGGGGGTGGGACTTCGTCCAAAAACATTCAGTACTTC | CASSEVGGGTSSKNIQYF
- | TRBJ2-3 | - | TRBV5-1 | TGCGCCAGCAGCTTGTCTGGCGGGACTCCCAACACAGATACGCAGTATTTT | CASSLSGGTPNTDTQYF
TRBD2 | TRBJ2-6 | - | TRBV10-3 | TGTGCCATCAGGCCCGAACTAGCGGGAGGTGGGGCCAACGTCCTGACTTTC | CAIRPELAGGGANVLTF
TRBD1 | TRBJ1-3 | few | TRBV2 | TGTGCCAGCAGGGGACAGGGGACTTCTGGAAACACCATATATTTT | CASRGQGTSGNTIYF
- | TRBJ2-5 | - | TRBV7-3 | TGTGCCAGCATCCAGGATGGGGCGGGAGAGACCCAGTACTTC | CASIQDGAGETQYF
TRBD1 | TRBJ1-3 | - | TRBV27 | TGTGCCAGCAGGCCGGGGACAGTAGGAAACACCATATATTTT | CASRPGTVGNTIYF
- | TRBJ2-3 | - | TRBV10-3 | TGTGCCACGCTAAGTTCTCCTGACACAGATACGCAGTATTTT | CATLSSPDTDTQYF
TRBD2 | TRBJ2-5 | - | TRBV7-2 | TGTGCCAGCAGCTTAGGACTAGCGGGAGGGCAAGAGACCCAGTACTTC | CASSLGLAGGQETQYF
- | TRBJ1-4 | - | TRBV4-1 | TGCGCCAGCAGCCAACTGTTTGTTACTTTAGAAAAACTGTTTTTT | CASSQLFVTLEKLFF
- | TRBJ2-5 | - | TRBV5-5 | TGTGCCAGCAGCTTGGAGGTTTACTTCCAAGAGACCCAGTACTTC | CASSLEVYFQETQYF
TRBD1 | TRBJ2-7 | - | TRBV5-5 | TGTGCCAGCAGCCGTTTAACAGGGGATTACGAGCAGTACTTC | CASSRLTGDYEQYF
- | TRBJ1-5 | many | TRBV6-2/TRBV6-3 | TGTGCCAGCAGTTACGAACAGGGCAGACAGCCCCAGCATTTT | CASSYEQGRQPQHF
- | TRBJ2-2 | - | TRBV11-3 | TGTGCCAGCAGCTCAAAGGACGGGCCGAACACCGGGGAGCTGTTTTTT | CASSSKDGPNTGELFF
TRBD1 | TRBJ1-2 | - | TRBV6-4 | TGTGCCAGCAGCCAAACGGGACAGGGTAACTATGGCTACACCTTC | CASSQTGQGNYGYTF
- | TRBJ2-5 | - | TRBV10-3 | TGTGCCATCAGGGACTACCAACAAGAGACCCAGTACTTC | CAIRDYQQETQYF
TRBD1 | TRBJ1-4 | - | TRBV6-6 | TGTGCCAGCAGCCCTTTGGCAGGGGGCCGGAATGAAAAACTGTTTTTT | CASSPLAGGRNEKLFF
TRBD2 | TRBJ2-3 | - | TRBV5-1 | TGCGCCAGCAGCTTGGCGGCTAGCGGGGGATCTGTAGATACGCAGTATTTT | CASSLAASGGSVDTQYF
- | TRBJ1-1 | - | TRBV19 | TGTGCCAGTAGTCATCTCCGGGGCGGGCGAAAATTGAACACTGAAGCTTTCTTT | CASSHLRGGRKLNTEAFF
- | TRBJ2-5 | once | TRBV4-1 | TGCGCCAGCAGCCAAGGGCCGCTGTTGTACCAAGAGACCCAGTACTTC | CASSQGPLLYQETQYF
- | TRBJ1-5 | - | TRBV9 | TGTGCCAGCAGCGTAGGGGACACATATCAGCCCCAGCATTTT | CASSVGDTYQPQHF
- | TRBJ1-2 | - | TRBV4-1 | TGCGCCAGCAGCCCTCGTGTTGGGGCTCACTATGGCTACACCTTC | CASSPRVGAHYGYTF
TRBD2 | TRBJ2-5 | - | TRBV5-1 | TGCGCCAGCAGCCCTAGCGGGAGGGCCTCCCAAGAGACCCAGTACTTC | CASSPSGRASQETQYF
TRBD2 | TRBJ2-1 | - | TRBV18 | TGTGCCAGCTCCCCCCTTAGCGGGAGCTACAATGAGCAGTTCTTC | CASSPLSGSYNEQFF
TRBD2 | TRBJ2-1 | - | TRBV7-8 | TGTGCCAGCAGCTTGTCCGGGACTAGCGGGATCAATGAGCAGTTCTTC | CASSLSGTSGINEQFF
- | TRBJ1-5 | once | TRBV28 | TGTGCCAGCAGTTTGGATCGTGGGGATAGCAATCAGCCCCAGCATTTT | CASSLDRGDSNQPQHF
- | TRBJ2-7 | - | TRBV4-1 | TGCGCCAGCAGCCAAGAGGCAGCCGGACCCTACGAGCAGTACTTC | CASSQEAAGPYEQYF
TRBD1 | TRBJ2-1 | - | TRBV28 | TGTGCCAGCAGTCCCCAACGGACAGGGGGCAATGAGCAGTTCTTC | CASSPQRTGGNEQFF
- | TRBJ1-4 | - | TRBV18 | TGTGCCAGCTCACCACCGTTTCAGGGTGGAGAAAAACTGTTTTTT | CASSPPFQGGEKLFF
- | TRBJ2-1 | once | TRBV14 | TGTGCCAGCAGCCAAGAAAGGCTAGCTGATGAGCAGTTCTTC | CASSQERLADEQFF
TRBD1 | TRBJ2-1 | - | TRBV5-4 | TGTGCCAGCAACCGGGACAGGGGATCTAATGAGCAGTTCTTC | CASNRDRGSNEQFF
- | TRBJ2-4 | - | TRBV7-9 | TGTGCCAGCAGCTTAGAAGACCGCCTCAAGTACTTC | CASSLEDRLKYF
TRBD1 | TRBJ1-1 | - | TRBV27 | TGTGCCAGCAGTTTATTACAGGGGGGAATGAACACTGAAGCTTTCTTT | CASSLLQGGMNTEAFF
- | TRBJ2-7 | - | TRBV5-1 | TGCGCCAGCAGCTGGGGCGGAGCGAAGTACGAGCAGTACTTC | CASSWGGAKYEQYF